This TCR beta chain was sequenced during a study of vaccination and CD4 T cells after COVID-19. Study-level points and caveats: Median about 90% of reactive clones detected in convalescent patients emerged only post-vaccination. Although the median of SARS-CoV-2-reactive clonotypes rose from about 20 to 38, the change was not significant.

This CDR3 contains 15 residues. Per the germline V gene, CDR1 is MNHNS and CDR2 is SASEGT. Trimming left V 1 base short and J 5 bases short, with 12 bases between. Treatment reported: approximately nine-day PBMC culture with coronavirus spike peptide pools or control peptides (ViraFEST assay). These CD4+ T cells came from an unexposed donor, sampled before the COVID-19 pandemic (2011-2018). Wells that each held roughly 1.9 million PBMCs were cultured with 9.5 to 10 IU/ml IL-2 and 8.5 to 10 ug/ml peptide pools. Both SARS-CoV-2 S/N and four cold-coronavirus spikes were used, cells permitting, to probe CD4+ T cells of unexposed donors. This clonotype has a handful of counts. The antigen is not known. Cultured CD4+ T cell DNA underwent sequencing with the Oncomine TCR Beta short-read assay. Once CD4+ T cells had been cultured, genomic DNA was extracted from them. TCRdb independently ran MiXCR on the PCR reads; one entry per CDR3 protein. The table has around 10,000 distinct CDR3 sequences, 25% to 35% seen once; the top ten hold around 27%.

The source material was CD4+ T cells from blood, cultured in vitro. The chain recombines TRBV6-1 with TRBJ1-3, with a weak D call TRBD1 (5 bases). The TCR was taken from a human donor in good health. The CDR3: CASSEDPGRRNTIYF. In DNA, the CDR3 is TGTGCCAGCAGTGAAGACCCAGGGAGGAGAAACACCATATATTTT.